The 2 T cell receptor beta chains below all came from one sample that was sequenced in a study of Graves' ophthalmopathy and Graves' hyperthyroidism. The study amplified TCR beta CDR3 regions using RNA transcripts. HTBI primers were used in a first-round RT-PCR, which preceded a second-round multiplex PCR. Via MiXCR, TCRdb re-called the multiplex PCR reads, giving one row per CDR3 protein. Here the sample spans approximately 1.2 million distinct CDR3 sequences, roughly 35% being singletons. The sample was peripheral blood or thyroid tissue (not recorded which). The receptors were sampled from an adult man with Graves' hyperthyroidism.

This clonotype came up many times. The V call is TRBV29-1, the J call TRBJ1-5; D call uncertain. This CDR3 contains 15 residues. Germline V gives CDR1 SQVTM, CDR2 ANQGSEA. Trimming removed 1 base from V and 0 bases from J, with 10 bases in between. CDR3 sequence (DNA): TGCAGCGTTGAAGCCTCTCCTAGTAGCAATCAGCCCCAGCATTTT. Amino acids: CSVEASPSSNQPQHF.

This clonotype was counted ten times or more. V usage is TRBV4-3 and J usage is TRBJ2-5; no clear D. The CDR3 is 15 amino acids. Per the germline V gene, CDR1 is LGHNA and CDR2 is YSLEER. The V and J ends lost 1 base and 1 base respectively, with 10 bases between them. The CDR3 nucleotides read TGCGCCAGCAGCCAAGGCGAAACCGCCCAAGAGACCCAGTACTTC. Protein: CASSQGETAQETQYF.